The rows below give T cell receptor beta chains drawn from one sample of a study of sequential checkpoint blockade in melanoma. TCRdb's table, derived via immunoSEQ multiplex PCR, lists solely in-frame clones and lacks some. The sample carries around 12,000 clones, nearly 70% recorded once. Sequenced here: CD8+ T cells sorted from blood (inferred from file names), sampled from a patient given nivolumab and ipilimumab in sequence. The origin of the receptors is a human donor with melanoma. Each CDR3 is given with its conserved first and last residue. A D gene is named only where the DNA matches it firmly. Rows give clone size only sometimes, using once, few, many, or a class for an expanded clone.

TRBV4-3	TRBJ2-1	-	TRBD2	TGCGCCAGCAGCCAAGGAACTAGCGGGTTATACAATGAGCAGTTCTTC	CASSQGTSGLYNEQFF
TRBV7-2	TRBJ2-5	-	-	TGTGCCAGCAGCGCAGTCGGGGCAGGGGGGGAGACCCAGTACTTC	CASSAVGAGGETQYF
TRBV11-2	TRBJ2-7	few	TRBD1	TGTGCCAGCAGCTTAGCCGGGACAGGTTACGAGCAGTACTTC	CASSLAGTGYEQYF
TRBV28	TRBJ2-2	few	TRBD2	TGTGCCAGCAGTCTCCGACTAGCGGGAGTTACCGGGGAGCTGTTTTTT	CASSLRLAGVTGELFF
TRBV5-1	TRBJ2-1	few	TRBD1	TGCGCCAGCAGCCACCGGACAGGGTGGGATGAGCAGTTCTTC	CASSHRTGWDEQFF
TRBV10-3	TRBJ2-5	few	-	TGTGCCATCAGTGAGATGCGGCAAGAGACCCAGTACTTC	CAISEMRQETQYF
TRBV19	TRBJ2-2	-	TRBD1	TGTGCCAGTAGTTCTGGACAGGGGGTACTCACCGGGGAGCTGTTTTTT	CASSSGQGVLTGELFF
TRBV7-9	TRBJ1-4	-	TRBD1	TGTGCCAGCAGCTTTTCCTTAACCCCAGGGGGCGAAAAACTGTTTTTT	CASSFSLTPGGEKLFF
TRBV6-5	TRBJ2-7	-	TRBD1	TGTGCCAGCAGTTACTCGTTGGGGACAGTCTACGAGCAGTACTTC	CASSYSLGTVYEQYF
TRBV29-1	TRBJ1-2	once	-	TGCAGCGTTGAGGGCTTACAGGGTAACTATGGCTACACCTTC	CSVEGLQGNYGYTF
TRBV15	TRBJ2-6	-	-	TGTGCCACCAGCAGGACGACATCTGGGGCCAACGTCCTGACTTTC	CATSRTTSGANVLTF
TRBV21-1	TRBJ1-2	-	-	TGTGCCAGCAGCCTAGGACAGGGCCTAAGTAGCCTTACATATGGCTACACCTTC	CASSLGQGLSSLTYGYTF
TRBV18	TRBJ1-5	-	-	TGTGCCAGCTCACCCGGGGGATATCAGCCCCAGCATTTT	CASSPGGYQPQHF
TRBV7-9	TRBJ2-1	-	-	TGTGCCAGCAGCCAACTTTTATTCGGCAATGAGCAGTTCTTC	CASSQLLFGNEQFF
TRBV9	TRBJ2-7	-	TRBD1	TGTGCCAGCAGCGTAGGACAGGGCCACGAGCAGTACTTC	CASSVGQGHEQYF
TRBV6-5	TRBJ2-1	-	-	TGTGCCAGCAGTTACTCTCCACTAGCAAATGAGCAGTTCTTC	CASSYSPLANEQFF
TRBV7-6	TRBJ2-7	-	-	TGTGCCAGCAGCCTTAGGGCCGGGAAAAGGGCCTACGAGCAGTACTTC	CASSLRAGKRAYEQYF
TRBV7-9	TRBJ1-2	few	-	TGTGCCAGCAGCGCTTCAGGGGTCGGGTGGGGCTACACCTTC	CASSASGVGWGYTF
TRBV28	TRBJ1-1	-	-	TGTGCCAGCAGTTTATCGGTCACCAGGGAAGCTTTCTTT	CASSLSVTREAFF
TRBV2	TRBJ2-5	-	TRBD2	TGTGCCAGCAGTGAGAACCTTCTAGCGGAGCAGTACTTC	CASSENLLAEQYF
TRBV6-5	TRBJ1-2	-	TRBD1	TGTGCCAGCAGTTACGGGACAGGGGGCCTCTGGGACGGCTACACCTTC	CASSYGTGGLWDGYTF
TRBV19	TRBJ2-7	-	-	TGTGCCAGTAGTGCCACAGGGTTCGAGCAGTACTTC	CASSATGFEQYF
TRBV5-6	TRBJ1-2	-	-	TGTGCCAGCAGCTCCCCTGATGGCTACACCTTC	CASSSPDGYTF
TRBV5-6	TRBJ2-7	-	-	TGTGCCAGCAGCGGAGGTGGTGAGCAGTACTTC	CASSGGGEQYF
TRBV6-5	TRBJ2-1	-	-	TGTGCCAGCAGTTACCCCGCGCAGGGGCGGAATGAGCAGTTCTTC	CASSYPAQGRNEQFF
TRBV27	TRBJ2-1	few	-	TGTGCCAGCAGTCACCGGGGCTCCTACAATGAGCAGTTCTTC	CASSHRGSYNEQFF